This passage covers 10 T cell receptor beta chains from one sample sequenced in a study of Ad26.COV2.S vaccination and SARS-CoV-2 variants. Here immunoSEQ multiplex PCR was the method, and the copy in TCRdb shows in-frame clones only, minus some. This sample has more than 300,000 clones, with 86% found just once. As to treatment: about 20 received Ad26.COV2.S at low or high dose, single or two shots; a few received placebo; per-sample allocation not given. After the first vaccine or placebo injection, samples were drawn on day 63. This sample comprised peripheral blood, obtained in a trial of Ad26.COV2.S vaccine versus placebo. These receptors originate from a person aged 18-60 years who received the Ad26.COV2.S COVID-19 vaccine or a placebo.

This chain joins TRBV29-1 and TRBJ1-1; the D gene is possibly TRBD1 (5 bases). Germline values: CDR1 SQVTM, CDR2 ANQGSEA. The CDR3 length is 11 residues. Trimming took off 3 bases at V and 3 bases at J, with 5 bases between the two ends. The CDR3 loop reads CSVDRDTEAFF. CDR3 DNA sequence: TGCAGCGTTGACAGGGACACTGAAGCTTTCTTT.

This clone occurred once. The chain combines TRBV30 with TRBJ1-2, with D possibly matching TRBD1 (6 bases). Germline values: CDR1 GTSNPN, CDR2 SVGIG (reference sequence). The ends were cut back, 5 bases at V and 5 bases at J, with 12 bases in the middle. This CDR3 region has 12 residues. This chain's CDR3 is CAWQGQLYGYTF. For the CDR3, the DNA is TGTGCCTGGCAGGGACAACTTTATGGCTACACCTTC.

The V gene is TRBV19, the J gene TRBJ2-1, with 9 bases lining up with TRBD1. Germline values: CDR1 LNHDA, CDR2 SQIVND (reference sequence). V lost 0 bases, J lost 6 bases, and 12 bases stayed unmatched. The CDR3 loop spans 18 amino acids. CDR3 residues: CASSIDPSRQGGRNEQFF. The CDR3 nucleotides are TGTGCCAGTAGTATAGACCCCTCCCGACAGGGGGGACGCAATGAGCAGTTCTTC.

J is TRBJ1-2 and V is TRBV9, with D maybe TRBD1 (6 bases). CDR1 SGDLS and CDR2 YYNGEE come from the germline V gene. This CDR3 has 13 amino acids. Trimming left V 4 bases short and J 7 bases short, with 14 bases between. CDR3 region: CASSTASGAGYTF. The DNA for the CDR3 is TGTGCCAGCAGCACGGCCTCAGGGGCTGGCTACACCTTC.

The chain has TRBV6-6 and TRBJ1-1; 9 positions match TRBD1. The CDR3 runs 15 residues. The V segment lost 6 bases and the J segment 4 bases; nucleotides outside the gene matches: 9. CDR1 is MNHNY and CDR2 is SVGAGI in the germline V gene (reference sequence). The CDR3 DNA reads TGTGCCAGCAGCATACAGGGACAGGGCAGCACTGAAGCTTTCTTT. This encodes CASSIQGQGSTEAFF.

For the CDR3, the DNA is TGCAGTGCTAGAGATGAAGTCTCAGCTTTCTTT. Amino acid sequence: CSARDEVSAFF. The chain joins TRBV20-1 to TRBJ1-1; the D is unclear. The CDR3 is made up of 11 amino acids. The ends were cut back, 0 bases at V and 10 bases at J, with 9 bases in the middle. Germline assignment: CDR1 DFQATT and CDR2 SNEGSKA (reference sequence).

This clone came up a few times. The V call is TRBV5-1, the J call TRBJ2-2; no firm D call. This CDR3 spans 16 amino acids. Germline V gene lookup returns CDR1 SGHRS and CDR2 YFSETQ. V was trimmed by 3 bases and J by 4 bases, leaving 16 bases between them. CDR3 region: CASSSLGQVRTGELFF. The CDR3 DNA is TGCGCCAGCAGCTCCCTTGGGCAAGTCCGCACCGGGGAGCTGTTTTTT.

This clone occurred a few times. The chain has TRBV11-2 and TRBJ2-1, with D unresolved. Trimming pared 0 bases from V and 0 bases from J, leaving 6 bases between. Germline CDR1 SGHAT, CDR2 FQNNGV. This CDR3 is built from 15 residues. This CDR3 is CASSLDTGSYNEQFF. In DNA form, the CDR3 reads TGTGCCAGCAGCTTAGACACGGGCTCCTACAATGAGCAGTTCTTC.

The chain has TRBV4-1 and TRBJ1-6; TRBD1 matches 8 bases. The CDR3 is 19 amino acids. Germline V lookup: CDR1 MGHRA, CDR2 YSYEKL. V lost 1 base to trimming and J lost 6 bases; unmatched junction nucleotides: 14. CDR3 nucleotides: TGCGCCAGCAGCCAAGCCGCAGGGGGCGCTCAGAGGAGTAATTCACCCCTCCACTTT. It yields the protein CASSQAAGGAQRSNSPLHF.

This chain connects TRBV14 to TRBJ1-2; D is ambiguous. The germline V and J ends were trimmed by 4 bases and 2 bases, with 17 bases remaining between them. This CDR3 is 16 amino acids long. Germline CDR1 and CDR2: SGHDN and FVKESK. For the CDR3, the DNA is TGTGCCAGCAGCCTCTATAGCGGGCAGAAAAACTATGGCTACACCTTC. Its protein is CASSLYSGQKNYGYTF. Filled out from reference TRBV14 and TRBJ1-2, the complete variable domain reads EAGVTQFPSHSVIEKGQTVTLRCDPISGHDNLYWYRRVMGKEIKFLLHFVKESKQDESGMPNNRFLAERTGGTYSTLKVQPAELEDSGVYFCASSLYSGQKNYGYTFGSGTRLTVV.